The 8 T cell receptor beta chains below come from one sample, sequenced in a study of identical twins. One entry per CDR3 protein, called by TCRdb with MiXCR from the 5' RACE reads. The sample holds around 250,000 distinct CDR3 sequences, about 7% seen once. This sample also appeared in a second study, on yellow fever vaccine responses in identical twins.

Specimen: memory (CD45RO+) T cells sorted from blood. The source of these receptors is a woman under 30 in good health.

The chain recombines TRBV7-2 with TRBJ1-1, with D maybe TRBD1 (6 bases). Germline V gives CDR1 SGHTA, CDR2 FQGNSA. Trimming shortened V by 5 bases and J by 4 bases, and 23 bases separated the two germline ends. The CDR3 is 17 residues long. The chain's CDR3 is CASSTRGRGARSTEAFF. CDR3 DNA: TGTGCCAGCAGCACCCGGGGGCGGGGGGCTCGGAGCACTGAAGCTTTCTTT.

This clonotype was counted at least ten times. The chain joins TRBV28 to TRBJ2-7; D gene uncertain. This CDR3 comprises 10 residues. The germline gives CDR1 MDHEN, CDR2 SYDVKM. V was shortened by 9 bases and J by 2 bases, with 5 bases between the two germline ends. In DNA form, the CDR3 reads TGTGCCAGTGGAACCTACGAGCAGTACTTC. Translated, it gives CASGTYEQYF. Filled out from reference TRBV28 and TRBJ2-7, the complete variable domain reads DVKVTQSSRYLVKRTGEKVFLECVQDMDHENMFWYRQDPGLGLRLIYFSYDVKMKEKGDIPEGYSVSREKKERFSLILESASTNQTSMYLCASGTYEQYFGPGTRLTVT.

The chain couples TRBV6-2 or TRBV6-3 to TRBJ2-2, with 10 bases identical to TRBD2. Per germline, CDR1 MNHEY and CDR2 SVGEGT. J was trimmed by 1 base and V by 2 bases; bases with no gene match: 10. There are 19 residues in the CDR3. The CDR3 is CASSYSRTSGQWNTGELFF. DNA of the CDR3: TGTGCCAGCAGTTACAGTAGGACTAGCGGCCAGTGGAACACCGGGGAGCTGTTTTTT.

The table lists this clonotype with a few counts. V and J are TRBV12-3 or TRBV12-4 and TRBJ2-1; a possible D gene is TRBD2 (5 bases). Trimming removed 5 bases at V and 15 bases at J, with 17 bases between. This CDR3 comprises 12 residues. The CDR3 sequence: CASSPGRAAGFF. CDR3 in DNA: TGTGCCAGCAGTCCAGGCCGGGCGGCGGGGTTCTTC.

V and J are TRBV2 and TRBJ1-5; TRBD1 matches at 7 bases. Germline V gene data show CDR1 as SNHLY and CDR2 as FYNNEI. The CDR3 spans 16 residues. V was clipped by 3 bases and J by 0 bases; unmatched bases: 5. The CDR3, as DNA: TGTGCCAGCAGTGAGACAGGGTCTTATAGCAATCAGCCCCAGCATTTT. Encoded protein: CASSETGSYSNQPQHF.

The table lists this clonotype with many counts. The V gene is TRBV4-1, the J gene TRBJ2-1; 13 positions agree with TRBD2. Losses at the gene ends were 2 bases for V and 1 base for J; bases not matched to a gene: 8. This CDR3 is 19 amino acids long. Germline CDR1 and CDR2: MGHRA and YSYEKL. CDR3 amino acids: CASSQKGLAGQTSYNEQFF. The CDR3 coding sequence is TGCGCCAGCAGCCAAAAGGGACTAGCGGGGCAAACGTCCTACAATGAGCAGTTCTTC.

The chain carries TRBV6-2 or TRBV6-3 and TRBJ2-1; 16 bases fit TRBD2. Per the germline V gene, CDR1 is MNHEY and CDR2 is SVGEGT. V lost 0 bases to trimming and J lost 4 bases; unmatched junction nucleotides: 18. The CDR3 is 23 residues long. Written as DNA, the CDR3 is TGTGCCAGCAGTTACTCCGGGACTAGCGGGAGGGTCTCTACCCTAACATCTTACAATGAGCAGTTCTTC. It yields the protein CASSYSGTSGRVSTLTSYNEQFF.

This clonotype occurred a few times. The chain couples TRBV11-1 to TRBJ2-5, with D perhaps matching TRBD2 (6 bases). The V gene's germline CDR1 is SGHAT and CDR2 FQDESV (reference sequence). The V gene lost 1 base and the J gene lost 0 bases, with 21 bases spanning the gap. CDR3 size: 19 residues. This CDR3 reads CASSLGVGGRRQNQETQYF. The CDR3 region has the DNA TGTGCCAGCAGCTTAGGGGTTGGAGGGCGGCGACAGAACCAAGAGACCCAGTACTTC.